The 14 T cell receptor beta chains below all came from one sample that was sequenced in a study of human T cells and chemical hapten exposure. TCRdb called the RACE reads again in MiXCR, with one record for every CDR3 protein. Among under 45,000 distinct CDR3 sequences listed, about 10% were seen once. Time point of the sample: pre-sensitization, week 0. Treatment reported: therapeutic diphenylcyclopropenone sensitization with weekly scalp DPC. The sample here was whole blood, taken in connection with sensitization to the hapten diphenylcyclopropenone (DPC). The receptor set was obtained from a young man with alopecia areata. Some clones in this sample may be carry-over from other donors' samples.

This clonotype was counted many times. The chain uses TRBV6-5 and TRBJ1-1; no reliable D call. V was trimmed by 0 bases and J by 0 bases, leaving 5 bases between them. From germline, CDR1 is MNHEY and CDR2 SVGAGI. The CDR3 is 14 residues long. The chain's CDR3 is CASSYSAMNTEAFF. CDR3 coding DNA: TGTGCCAGCAGTTACTCGGCTATGAACACTGAAGCTTTCTTT.

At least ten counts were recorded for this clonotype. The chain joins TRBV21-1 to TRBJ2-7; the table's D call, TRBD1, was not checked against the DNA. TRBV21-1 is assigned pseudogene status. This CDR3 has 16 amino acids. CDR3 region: CASSKTGQGGSYEQYV. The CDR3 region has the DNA TGTGCCAGCAGCAAAACCGGACAGGGGGGATCCTACGAGCAGTACGTC.

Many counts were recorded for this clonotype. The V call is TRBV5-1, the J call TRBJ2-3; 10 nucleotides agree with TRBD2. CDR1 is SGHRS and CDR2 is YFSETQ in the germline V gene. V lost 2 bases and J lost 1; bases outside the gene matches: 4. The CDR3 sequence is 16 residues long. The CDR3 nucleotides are TGCGCCAGCAGCTTTCTAGCGGGGGCCGGCACAGATACGCAGTATTTT. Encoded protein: CASSFLAGAGTDTQYF.

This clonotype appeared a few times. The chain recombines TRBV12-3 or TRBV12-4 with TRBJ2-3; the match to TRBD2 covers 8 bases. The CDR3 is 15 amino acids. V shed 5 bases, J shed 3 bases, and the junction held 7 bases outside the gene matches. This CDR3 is CASSPNGLATDTQYF. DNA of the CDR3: TGTGCCAGCAGTCCAAACGGACTAGCAACAGATACGCAGTATTTT.

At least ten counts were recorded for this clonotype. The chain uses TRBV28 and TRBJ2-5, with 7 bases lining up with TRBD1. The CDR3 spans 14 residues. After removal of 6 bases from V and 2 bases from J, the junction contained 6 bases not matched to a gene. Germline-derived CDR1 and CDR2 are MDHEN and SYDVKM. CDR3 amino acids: CASSSPGQQETQYF. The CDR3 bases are TGTGCCAGCAGCTCCCCGGGACAGCAAGAGACCCAGTACTTC.

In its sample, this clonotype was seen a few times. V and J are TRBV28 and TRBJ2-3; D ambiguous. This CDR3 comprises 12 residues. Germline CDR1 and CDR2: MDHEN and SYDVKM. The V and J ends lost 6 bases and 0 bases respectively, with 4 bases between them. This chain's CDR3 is CASSDSTDTQYF. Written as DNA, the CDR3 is TGTGCCAGCAGCGACAGCACAGATACGCAGTATTTT.

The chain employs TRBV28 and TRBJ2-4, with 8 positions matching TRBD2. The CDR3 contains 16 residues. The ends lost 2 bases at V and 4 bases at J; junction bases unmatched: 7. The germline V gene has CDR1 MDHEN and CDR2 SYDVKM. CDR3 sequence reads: CASSLSGSGKKNIQYF. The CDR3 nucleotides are TGTGCCAGCAGTTTAAGTGGTAGCGGGAAGAAAAACATTCAGTACTTC.

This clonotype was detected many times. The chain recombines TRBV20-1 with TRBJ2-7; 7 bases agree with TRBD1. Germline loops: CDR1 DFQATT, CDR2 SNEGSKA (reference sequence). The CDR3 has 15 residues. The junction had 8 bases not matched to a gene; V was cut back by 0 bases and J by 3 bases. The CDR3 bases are TGCAGTGCTAGAGATCTGACAGGGATGGGCTACGAGCAGTACGTC. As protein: CSARDLTGMGYEQYV.

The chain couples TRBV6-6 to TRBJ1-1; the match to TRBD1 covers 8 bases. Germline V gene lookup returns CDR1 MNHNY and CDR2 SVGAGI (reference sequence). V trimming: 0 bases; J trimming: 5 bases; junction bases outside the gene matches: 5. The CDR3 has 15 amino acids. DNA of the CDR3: TGTGCCAGCAGTTACTCGACAGGGGTTAGGACTGAAGCTTTCTTT. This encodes CASSYSTGVRTEAFF.

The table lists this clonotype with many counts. As DNA, the CDR3 is TGTGCCAGCAGCTTAGGGGACGGCTACGAGCAGTACTTC. This gives the protein CASSLGDGYEQYF. The genes are TRBV7-9 and TRBJ2-7, with D possibly being TRBD1 or TRBD2 (5 bases each). V was cut by 1 base and J by 3 bases, with 7 bases left in between. The CDR3 spans 13 residues. The germline V gene encodes CDR1 SEHNR and CDR2 FQNEAQ (reference sequence).

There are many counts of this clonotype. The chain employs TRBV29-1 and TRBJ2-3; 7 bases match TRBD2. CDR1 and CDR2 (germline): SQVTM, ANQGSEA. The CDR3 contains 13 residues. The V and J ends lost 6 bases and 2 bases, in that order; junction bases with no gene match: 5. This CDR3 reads CSVGGMITDTQYF. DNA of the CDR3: TGCAGCGTGGGGGGGATGATCACAGATACGCAGTATTTT.

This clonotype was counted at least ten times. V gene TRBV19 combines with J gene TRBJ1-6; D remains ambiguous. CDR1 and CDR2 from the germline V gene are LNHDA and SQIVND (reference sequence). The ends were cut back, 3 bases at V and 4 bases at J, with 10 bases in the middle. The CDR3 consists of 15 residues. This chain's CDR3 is CASSISTSYNSPLHF. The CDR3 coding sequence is TGTGCCAGTAGTATCTCGACAAGTTATAATTCACCCCTCCACTTT.

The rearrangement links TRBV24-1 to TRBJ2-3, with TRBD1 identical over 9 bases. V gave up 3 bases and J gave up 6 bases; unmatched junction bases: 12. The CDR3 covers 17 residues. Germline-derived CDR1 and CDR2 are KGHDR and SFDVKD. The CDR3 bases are TGTGCCACCAGTGATCCCCAACCGGGACAGGGTGGTGATACGCAGTATTTT. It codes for CATSDPQPGQGGDTQYF.

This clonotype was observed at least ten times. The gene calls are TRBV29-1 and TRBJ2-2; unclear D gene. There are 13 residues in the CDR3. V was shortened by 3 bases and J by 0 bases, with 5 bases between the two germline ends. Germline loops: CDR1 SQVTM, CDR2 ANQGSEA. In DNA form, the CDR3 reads TGCAGCGTTGATTCTTCGAACACCGGGGAGCTGTTTTTT. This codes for CSVDSSNTGELFF.